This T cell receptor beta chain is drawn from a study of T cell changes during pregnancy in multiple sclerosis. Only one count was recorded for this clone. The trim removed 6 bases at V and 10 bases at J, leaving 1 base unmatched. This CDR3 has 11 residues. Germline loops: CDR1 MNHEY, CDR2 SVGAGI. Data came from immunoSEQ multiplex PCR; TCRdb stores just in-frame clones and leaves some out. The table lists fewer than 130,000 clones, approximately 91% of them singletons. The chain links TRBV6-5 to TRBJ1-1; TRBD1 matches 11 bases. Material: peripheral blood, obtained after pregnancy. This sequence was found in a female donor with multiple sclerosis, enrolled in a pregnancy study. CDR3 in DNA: TGTGCCAGCAGGGGACAGGGGGTAGCTTTCTTT. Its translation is CASRGQGVAFF.